The rows below give T cell receptor beta chains drawn from one sample of a study of cytomegalovirus exposure and HLA in healthy donors. Assay: immunoSEQ multiplex PCR; the TCRdb copy retains only in-frame clones and omits some. This table holds under 200,000 clones, around four fifths found once. The sequenced sample consisted of PBMCs. Source of these receptors: a man in his late teens or twenties in good health and CMV-seronegative. The CDR3 runs from the conserved cysteine through the conserved F or W. A D gene is named only where the DNA matches it firmly. For some rows the clone size is stated as once, few or many, or as a class when expanded; others skip it.

V	size	D	J	DNA	CDR3
TRBV7-9	.	.	TRBJ1-4	TGTGCCAGCAGCCCCCGGAGGGGCGAAGAAAAACTGTTTTTT	CASSPRRGEEKLFF
TRBV4-1	.	.	TRBJ1-1	TGCGCCAGCAGCCTGGGATCCAGGGGATTCTCGGAAAACACTGAAGCTTTCTTT	CASSLGSRGFSENTEAFF
TRBV13	.	.	TRBJ2-7	TGTGCCAGCAGCTTAGGTAGGAGAAGGTACGAGCAGTACTTC	CASSLGRRRYEQYF
TRBV7-9	few	.	TRBJ1-4	TGTGCCAGCAGCTTAGACGGGACAACTAATGAAAAACTGTTTTTT	CASSLDGTTNEKLFF
TRBV28	.	.	TRBJ2-5	TGTGCCAGCAGTTTGGCTATCGACAGATATCAACGAAGTGGACAAGAGACCCAGTACTTC	CASSLAIDRYQRSGQETQYF
TRBV7-9	.	.	TRBJ1-5	TGTGCCAGCAGCTTAAGTTCGGGTAGCGGCAATCAGCCCCAGCATTTT	CASSLSSGSGNQPQHF
TRBV27	.	.	TRBJ2-7	TGTGCCAGCAGTCCCTACGAGCGGGCCTACGAGCAGTACTTC	CASSPYERAYEQYF
TRBV7-3	.	TRBD2	TRBJ2-1	TGTGCCAGCAGCTTGGTAGCGGGAGATAATGAGCAGTTCTTC	CASSLVAGDNEQFF
TRBV7-2	.	TRBD2	TRBJ2-4	TGTGCCAGCAGCTTGGGGCGGGAGGTGGGCATTCAGTACTTC	CASSLGREVGIQYF
TRBV20-1	.	.	TRBJ2-1	TGCAGTGCTGAGGACACGGATGCGCGGTTCTTC	CSAEDTDARFF
TRBV27	.	TRBD1	TRBJ1-2	TGTGCCAGCAGTTTAGAGGGGGCCCGGGGCTATGGCTACACCTTC	CASSLEGARGYGYTF
TRBV19	.	.	TRBJ1-2	TGTGCCAGTAGTCAGTCCGGCGGTCAGTACGGCTACACCTTC	CASSQSGGQYGYTF
TRBV28	.	TRBD1	TRBJ2-7	TGTGCCAGCAGTATGACCGGGACAGCCGATTACGAGCAGTACTTC	CASSMTGTADYEQYF
TRBV7-9	once	.	TRBJ2-7	TGTGCCAGCAGCTCCGCACTATCTTTAAGCTACGAGCAGTACTTC	CASSSALSLSYEQYF
TRBV23-1	few	.	TRBJ2-7	TGCGCCAGCAGCCCTGTGGAGCGGTGGGGGGTCGAGCAGTACTTC	CASSPVERWGVEQYF
TRBV10-3	.	.	TRBJ2-7	TGTGCCATCAGTGAGGGGGGCCCCTACGAGCAGTACTTC	CAISEGGPYEQYF
TRBV27	.	.	TRBJ2-7	TGTGCCAGCAGTTTACCGGGGATCCCCCTCTACGAGCAGTACTTC	CASSLPGIPLYEQYF
TRBV5-4	.	.	TRBJ2-3	TGTGCCAGCAGCAGCCGGGGGTCAGATACGCAGTATTTT	CASSSRGSDTQYF
TRBV10-3	.	TRBD1	TRBJ1-2	TGTGCCATCAGTGAGGAAAGGACAGGAGCTAACTATGGCTACACCTTC	CAISEERTGANYGYTF
TRBV10-3	.	.	TRBJ2-6	TGTGCCATCAGTGCGATCTCCCCGGGTGCCCCCTCCTCTGGGGCCAACGTCCTGACTTTC	CAISAISPGAPSSGANVLTF
TRBV28	.	.	TRBJ2-6	TGTGCCAGCAGTTTGTCGCCAACCGATAGCTCTGGGGCCAACGTCCTGACTTTC	CASSLSPTDSSGANVLTF
TRBV9	.	.	TRBJ2-3	TGTGCCAGCAGCGTAGAGGCAGGGAATCCAAATACGCAGTATTTT	CASSVEAGNPNTQYF
TRBV7-2	once	.	TRBJ2-7	TGTGCCAGCAGCTTAGCCGGTATCTCCTACGAGCAGTACTTC	CASSLAGISYEQYF
TRBV10-3	.	.	TRBJ1-2	TGTGCCATCAGTGAGCGAGCAAGGGCCGGAGGCAATCCGATCTACGGCTACACCTTC	CAISERARAGGNPIYGYTF
TRBV19	.	.	TRBJ1-2	TGTGCCAGTTCCAATTGGGAACGGGGCTATGGCTACACCTTC	CASSNWERGYGYTF
TRBV6-1	.	TRBD1	TRBJ2-7	TGTGCCAGCAGTGAAGCGGGGACAGGCTACGAGCAGTACTTC	CASSEAGTGYEQYF
TRBV2	.	TRBD2	TRBJ2-2	TGTGCCACCTTCTCTAGCGGGGGTGTCGGGGAGCTGTTTTTT	CATFSSGGVGELFF
TRBV9	.	.	TRBJ2-2	TGTGCCAGCAACAATCAAGGGGCGAACACCGGGGAGCTGTTTTTT	CASNNQGANTGELFF